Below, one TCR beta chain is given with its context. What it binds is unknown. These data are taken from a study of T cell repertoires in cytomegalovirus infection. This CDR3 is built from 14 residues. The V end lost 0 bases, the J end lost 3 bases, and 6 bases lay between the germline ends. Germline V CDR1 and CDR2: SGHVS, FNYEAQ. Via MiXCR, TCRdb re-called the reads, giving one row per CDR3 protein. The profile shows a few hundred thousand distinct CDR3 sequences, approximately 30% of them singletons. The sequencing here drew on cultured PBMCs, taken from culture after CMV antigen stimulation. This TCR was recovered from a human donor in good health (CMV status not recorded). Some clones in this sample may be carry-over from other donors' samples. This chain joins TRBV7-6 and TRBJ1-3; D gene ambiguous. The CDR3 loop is CASSLAGLGNTIYF. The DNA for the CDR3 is TGTGCCAGCAGCTTAGCAGGGCTTGGAAACACCATATATTTT.